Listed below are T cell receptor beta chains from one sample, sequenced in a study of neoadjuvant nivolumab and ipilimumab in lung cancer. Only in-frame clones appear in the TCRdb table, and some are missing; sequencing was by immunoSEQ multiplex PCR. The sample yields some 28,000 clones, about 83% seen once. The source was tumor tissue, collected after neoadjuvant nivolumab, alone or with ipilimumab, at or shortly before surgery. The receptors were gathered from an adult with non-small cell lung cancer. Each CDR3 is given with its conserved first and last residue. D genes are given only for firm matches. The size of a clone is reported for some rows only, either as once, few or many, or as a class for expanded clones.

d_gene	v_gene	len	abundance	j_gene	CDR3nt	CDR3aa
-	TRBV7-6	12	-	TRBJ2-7	TGTGCCAGCAGCCTACTTACCTACGAGCAGTACTTC	CASSLLTYEQYF
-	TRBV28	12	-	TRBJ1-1	TGTGCCAGCAGTTTGGGGGGAAGGGTAGCTTTCTTT	CASSLGGRVAFF
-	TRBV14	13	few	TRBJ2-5	TGTGCCAGCAGCCAAGGAGGGCAGGAGACCCAGTACTTC	CASSQGGQETQYF
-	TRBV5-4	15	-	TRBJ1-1	TGTGCCAGCAGCTTCCAACCCCGGTTTTACACTGAAGCTTTCTTT	CASSFQPRFYTEAFF
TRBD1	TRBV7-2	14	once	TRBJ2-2	TGTGCCAGCAGCCCTGGACAGGGCACCGGGGAGCTGTTTTTT	CASSPGQGTGELFF
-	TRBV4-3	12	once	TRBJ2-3	TGCGCCAGCAGCCAAGGGTCAGGGCCATTCCTTTTT	CASSQGSGPFLF
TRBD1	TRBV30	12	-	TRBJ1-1	TGTGCCTGGAGTTCAGGGGGCACTGAAGCTTTCTTT	CAWSSGGTEAFF
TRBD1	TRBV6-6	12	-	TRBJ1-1	TGTGCCAGCAGGGGACAGGGGGCCCGAGCTTTCTTT	CASRGQGARAFF
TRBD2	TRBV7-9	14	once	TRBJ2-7	TGTGCCAGCAGCTTTAGCGGGAGTACCCACGAGCAGTACTTC	CASSFSGSTHEQYF
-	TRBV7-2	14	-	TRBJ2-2	TGTGCCAGCAGCTTAGCGGGAGGCAGCGGGGAGCTGTTTTTT	CASSLAGGSGELFF
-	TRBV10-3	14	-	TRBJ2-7	TGTGCCATCAGTGAGGGTGGGTCTTGGAACGAGCAGTACTTC	CAISEGGSWNEQYF
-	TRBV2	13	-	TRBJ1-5	TGTGCCAGCGGACTAGGGGGGGATCAGCCCCAGCATTTT	CASGLGGDQPQHF
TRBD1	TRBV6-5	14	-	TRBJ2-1	TGTGCCAGCAGTTACCAAGACAGGGGGGGTGAGCAGTTCTTC	CASSYQDRGGEQFF
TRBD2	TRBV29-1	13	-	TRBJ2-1	TGCAGCGTTCCTGACTCGGGGGGGCGGAGTAGAGTCTTC	CSVPDSGGRSRVF
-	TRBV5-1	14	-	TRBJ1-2	TGCGCCAGCAGCTTTGCGGGGGGTTCCTATGGCTACACCTTC	CASSFAGGSYGYTF
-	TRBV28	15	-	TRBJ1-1	TGTGCCAGCAGTATGGGGCGCGGAGGGAACTCTGAAGCTTTCTTT	CASSMGRGGNSEAFF
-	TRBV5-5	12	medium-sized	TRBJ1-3	TGTGCCAGCAGCTTGTTAGACAGAACGATATATTTT	CASSLLDRTIYF
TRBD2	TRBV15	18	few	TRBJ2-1	TGTGCCACCAGCAGAGCCACTCCGGGACTAGCGGGACTTTTGGAGCAGTTCTTC	CATSRATPGLAGLLEQFF
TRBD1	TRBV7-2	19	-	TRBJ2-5	TGTGCCAGCAGCTCACCACGGGACAGCCCAACACACCACCAAGAGACCCAGTACTTC	CASSSPRDSPTHHQETQYF
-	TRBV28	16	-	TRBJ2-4	TGTGCCAGCAGTGCCTTGGGAGAGTTGGCCAAAAACATTCAGTACTTC	CASSALGELAKNIQYF
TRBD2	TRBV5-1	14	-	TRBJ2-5	TGCGCCAGCAAGCGTGGGGGGGAGCAAGAGACCCAGTACTTC	CASKRGGEQETQYF
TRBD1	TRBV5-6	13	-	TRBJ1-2	TGTGCCAGCAGCTTGATCGGGACAGGTGGCTACACCTTC	CASSLIGTGGYTF
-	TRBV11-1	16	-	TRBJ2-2	TGTGCCAGCAGCTTAGCGAACACAGGGCGGTCCGGGGAGCTGTTTTTT	CASSLANTGRSGELFF
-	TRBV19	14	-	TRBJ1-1	TGTGCCAGTAGCTCCCGGGGCAGAAACACTGAAGCTTTCTTT	CASSSRGRNTEAFF
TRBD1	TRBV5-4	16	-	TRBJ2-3	TGTGCCAGCAGCTTAAGGACAGGGCTTCGCACAGATACGCAGTATTTT	CASSLRTGLRTDTQYF
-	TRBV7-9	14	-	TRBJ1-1	TGTGCCAGCAGCTACAGAGGTGTTTATACTGAAGCTTTCTTT	CASSYRGVYTEAFF
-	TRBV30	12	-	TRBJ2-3	TGTGCCTGGAGTGTAACAGGGGATACGCAGTATTTT	CAWSVTGDTQYF
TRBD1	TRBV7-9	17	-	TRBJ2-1	TGTGCCAGCAGCTTTTTTGATTGGACAGGGGACAACAATGAGCAGTTCTTC	CASSFFDWTGDNNEQFF
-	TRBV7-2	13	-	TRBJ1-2	TGTGCCAGCAGCCCCTTGGGGCATCGGGGCTACACCTTC	CASSPLGHRGYTF
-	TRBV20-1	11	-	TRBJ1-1	TGCAGTGGCGGGGTTGACACTGAAGCTTTCTTT	CSGGVDTEAFF
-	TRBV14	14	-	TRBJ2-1	TGTGCCAGCAAAGGTGGGGGGGCGCACGCTGAGCAGTTCTTC	CASKGGGAHAEQFF
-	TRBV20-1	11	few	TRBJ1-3	TGCAGTGCTAGGACCGGAAACACCATATATTTT	CSARTGNTIYF
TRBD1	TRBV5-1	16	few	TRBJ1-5	TGCGCCAGCAGCTTGGGTGACAGGGGGCTTGGGGAGCCCCAGCATTTT	CASSLGDRGLGEPQHF
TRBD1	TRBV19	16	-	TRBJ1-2	TGTGCCAGTAGGCCGGGACAGGGGGAAACTAACTATGGCTACACCTTC	CASRPGQGETNYGYTF
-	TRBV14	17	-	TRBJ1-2	TGTGCCAGCAGCCAAGATCCCCAGTACGCAAAAGTCTATGGCTACACCTTC	CASSQDPQYAKVYGYTF
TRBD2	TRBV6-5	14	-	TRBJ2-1	TGTGCCAGCGGCGGGACTAGAGGGTCGGGTGAGCAGTTCTTC	CASGGTRGSGEQFF
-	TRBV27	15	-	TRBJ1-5	TGTGCCAGCAGTCCCATGGACGGGAGCAATCAGCCCCAGCATTTT	CASSPMDGSNQPQHF
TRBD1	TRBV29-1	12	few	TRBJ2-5	TGCAGCGGCCGGACAGGGGCTGAGACCCAGTACTTC	CSGRTGAETQYF
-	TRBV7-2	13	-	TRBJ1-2	TGTGCCAGCAGCGCCCCCCCGGGTAGAGGCTACACCTTC	CASSAPPGRGYTF
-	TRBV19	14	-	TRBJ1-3	TGTGCCAGTAGTAAGACAGGCCCTGGAAACACCATATATTTT	CASSKTGPGNTIYF
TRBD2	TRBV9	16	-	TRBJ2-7	TGTGCCAGCAGCGTCCAGACTAGCGGGTCCCGCGGGGAGCAGTACTTC	CASSVQTSGSRGEQYF
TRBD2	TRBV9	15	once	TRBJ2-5	TGTGCCAGCAGCGTAGTCGCGGGGGGGCGGGAGACCCAGTACTTC	CASSVVAGGRETQYF
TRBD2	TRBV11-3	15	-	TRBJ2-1	TGTGCCAGCAGCCCTGGACTAGCGGGTTACAATGAGCAGTTCTTC	CASSPGLAGYNEQFF
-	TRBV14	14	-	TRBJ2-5	TGTGCCAGCAGCCACCCCGGGACACGGCCGACCCAGTACTTC	CASSHPGTRPTQYF
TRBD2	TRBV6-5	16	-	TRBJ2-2	TGTGCCAGCAGTTACTCGGGCGGGAGGGGCGCCGGGGAGCTGTTTTTT	CASSYSGGRGAGELFF
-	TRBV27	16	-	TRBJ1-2	TGTGCCAGCAGTTTTCTGGGGTCAAATACGGCCTATGGCTACACCTTC	CASSFLGSNTAYGYTF